This TCR beta chain is from a study of glioma-infiltrating T cells. Study-wide findings and caveats: Tissue-blood divergence was below expectation in non-neoplastic patients, above in gliomas. Very few CDR3 sequences were shared between tissue and blood.

This clonotype was observed many times. Its matching antigen is unknown. This CDR3 has 14 residues. CDR1 is DFQATT and CDR2 is SNEGSKA in the germline V gene (reference sequence). The trim removed 2 bases at V and 8 bases at J, leaving 8 bases unmatched. The iRepertoire nested amplicon-rescue multiplex PCR amplified TCR alpha and beta CDR3s from RNA. Tissue mRNA or PBMC total RNA, roughly 100-400 ng, went into one-step reverse transcription and amplification. Using its own MiXCR run on the multiplex PCR reads, TCRdb lists one record per CDR3 protein. The data show around 90,000 distinct CDR3 sequences, with roughly 40% seen just once and 35% to 40% held by the top ten.

The rearrangement uses TRBV20-1 and TRBJ1-4; TRBD1 matches 7 bases. The sequenced sample consisted of glioma tissue, nonneoplastic brain tissue, or PBMCs (not recorded which). This clonotype was obtained from a human donor with low-grade glioma or glioblastoma, undergoing nonglioma brain surgery, or in good health (not recorded which). DNA of the CDR3: TGCAGTGCTAGACGGTCGGGACAGAGGGAAAAACTGTTTTTT. Its protein product is CSARRSGQREKLFF.